This T cell receptor beta chain was sequenced during a study of blood T cell repertoires in COVID-19. Germline lookup yields CDR1 SEHNR and CDR2 FQNEAQ (reference sequence). The CDR3 consists of 16 residues. Trimming took 8 bases from V and 0 from J; bases not matched to a gene: 9. Study processing details: Using reference gene primer amplification, nucleated cell counts were estimated. Generated by immunoSEQ multiplex PCR, the TCRdb table keeps only in-frame clones and is missing some. For V, J and clone size, that table is used; D and trimming come from the DNA. The data contain approximately 60,000 clones, 65% to 80% of them singletons.

The receptor was isolated from a man aged 55 to 69 with acute or convalescent COVID-19. This chain links TRBV7-9 with TRBJ2-1; 8 nucleotides agree with TRBD2. What was sequenced was peripheral blood. CDR3 loop: CASRLAGESSYNEQFF. CDR3 bases: TGTGCCAGCCGGCTAGCGGGCGAAAGCTCCTACAATGAGCAGTTCTTC.